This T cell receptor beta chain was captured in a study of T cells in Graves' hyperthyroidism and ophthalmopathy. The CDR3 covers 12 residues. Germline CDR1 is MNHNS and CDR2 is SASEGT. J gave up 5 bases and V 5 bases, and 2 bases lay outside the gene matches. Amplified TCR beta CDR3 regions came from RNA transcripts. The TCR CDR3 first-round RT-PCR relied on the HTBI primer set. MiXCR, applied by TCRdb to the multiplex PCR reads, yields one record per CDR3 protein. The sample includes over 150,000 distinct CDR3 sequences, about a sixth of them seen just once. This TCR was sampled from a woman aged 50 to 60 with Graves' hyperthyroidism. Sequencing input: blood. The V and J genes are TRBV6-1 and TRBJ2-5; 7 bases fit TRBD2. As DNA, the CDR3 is TGTGCCAGCAGTATGGGAGGGGAGACCCAGTACTTC. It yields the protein CASSMGGETQYF.